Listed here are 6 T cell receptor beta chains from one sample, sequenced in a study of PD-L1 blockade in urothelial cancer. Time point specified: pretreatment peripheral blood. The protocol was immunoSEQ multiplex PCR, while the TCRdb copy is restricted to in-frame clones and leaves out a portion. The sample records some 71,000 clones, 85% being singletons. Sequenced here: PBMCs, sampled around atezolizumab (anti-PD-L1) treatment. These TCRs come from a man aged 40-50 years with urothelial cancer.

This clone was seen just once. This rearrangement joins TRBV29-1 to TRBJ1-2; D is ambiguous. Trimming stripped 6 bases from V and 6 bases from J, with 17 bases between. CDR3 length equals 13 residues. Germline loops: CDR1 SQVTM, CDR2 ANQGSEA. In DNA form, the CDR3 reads TGCAGCGTGGTCCCGAGGGCGGGGAATGGCTACACCTTC. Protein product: CSVVPRAGNGYTF. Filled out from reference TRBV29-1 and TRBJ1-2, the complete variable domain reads SAVISQKPSRDICQRGTSLTIQCQVDSQVTMMFWYRQQPGQSLTLIATANQGSEATYESGFVIDKFPISRPNLTFSTLTVSNMSPEDSSIYLCSVVPRAGNGYTFGSGTRLTVV.

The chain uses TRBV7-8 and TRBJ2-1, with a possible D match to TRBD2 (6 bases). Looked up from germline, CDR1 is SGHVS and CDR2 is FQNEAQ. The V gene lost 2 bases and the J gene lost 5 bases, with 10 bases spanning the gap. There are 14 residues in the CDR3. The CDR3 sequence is CASSLREFNNEQFF. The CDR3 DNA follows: TGTGCCAGCAGCTTACGGGAGTTCAACAATGAGCAGTTCTTC.

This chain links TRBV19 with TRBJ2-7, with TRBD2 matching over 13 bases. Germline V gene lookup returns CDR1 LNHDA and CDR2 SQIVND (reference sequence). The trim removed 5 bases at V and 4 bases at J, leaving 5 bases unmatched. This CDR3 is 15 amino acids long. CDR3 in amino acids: CASSFRTSGSYEQYF. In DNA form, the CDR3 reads TGTGCCAGTAGTTTTAGGACTAGCGGGAGTTACGAGCAGTACTTC.

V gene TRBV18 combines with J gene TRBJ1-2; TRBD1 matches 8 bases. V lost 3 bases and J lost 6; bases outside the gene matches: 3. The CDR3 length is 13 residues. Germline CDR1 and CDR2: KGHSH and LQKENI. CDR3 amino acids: CASSPGQGDGYTF. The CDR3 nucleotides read TGTGCCAGCTCACCTGGACAGGGCGATGGCTACACCTTC.

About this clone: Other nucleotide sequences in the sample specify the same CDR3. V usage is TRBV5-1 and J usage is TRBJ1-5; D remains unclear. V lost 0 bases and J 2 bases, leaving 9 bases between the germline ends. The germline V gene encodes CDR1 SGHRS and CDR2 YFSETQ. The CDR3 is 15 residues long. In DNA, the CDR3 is TGCGCCAGCAGCTTGGACGGTGTAGGCAATCAGCCCCAGCATTTT. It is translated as CASSLDGVGNQPQHF.

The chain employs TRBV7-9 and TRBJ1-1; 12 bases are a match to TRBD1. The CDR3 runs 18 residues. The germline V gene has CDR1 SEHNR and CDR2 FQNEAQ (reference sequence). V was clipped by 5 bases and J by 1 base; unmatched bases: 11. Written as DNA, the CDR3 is TGTGCCAGCAGCCGAGTTGGGACAGGGGGCTTCAGGAACACTGAAGCTTTCTTT. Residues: CASSRVGTGGFRNTEAFF.